This record looks at one T cell receptor (beta chain) sequence and its context. As yet, its antigen is unknown. In germline, CDR1 is SGDLS, CDR2 YYNGEE. The V and J ends lost 1 base and 4 bases, in that order; junction bases with no gene match: 4. The CDR3 runs to 15 residues. This sample stems from a study of cytomegalovirus exposure and HLA in healthy donors. The overall study: From HLA-typed donors, an early data release held about 85 million unique TCRs. Points from the study as a whole: CMV serostatus was the only recorded immune exposure for donors.

The PCR contained 60 Vbeta and 13 Jbeta primers. TCRdb keeps only in-frame clones here, not all; method: immunoSEQ multiplex PCR. The data hold about 100,000 clones, with approximately 80% observed a single time. This clonotype originated in a female donor in good health and CMV-seropositive. Sequencing used PBMCs. V and J are TRBV9 and TRBJ2-1; 8 nucleotides align to TRBD2. CDR3 protein: CASSVSGGTYNEQFF. The CDR3 coding sequence is TGTGCCAGCAGCGTATCGGGGGGGACTTACAATGAGCAGTTCTTC.